The 8 T cell receptor beta chains presented below share a single source sample, sequenced in a study of cytomegalovirus exposure and HLA in healthy donors. Primers included in the PCR were 60 Vbeta and 13 Jbeta primers. TCRdb keeps only in-frame clones here, not all; method: immunoSEQ multiplex PCR. The repertoire has about 150,000 clones, 70% to 85% of them found once; the top ten carry 1.2% to 1.5%. Sequenced sample: PBMCs. These TCRs come from a woman in her twenties or thirties in good health and CMV-seropositive.

The rearrangement links TRBV27 to TRBJ2-1; TRBD2 matches 10 bases. With 8 bases clipped from V and 13 bases from J, the junction kept 29 bases outside the gene matches. This CDR3 comprises 19 residues. Germline loops: CDR1 MNHEY, CDR2 SMNVEV (reference sequence). As DNA, the CDR3 is TGTGCCAGCTCCCTAGGCCCTCGTAACCCTAGCGGGAGTCTTGTGGGTCAGTTCTTC. Amino acids: CASSLGPRNPSGSLVGQFF.

The CDR3 DNA follows: TGTGCCTGGCGAGCCAGGGGTATGGATACGCAGTATTTT. This translates into CAWRARGMDTQYF. The gene calls are TRBV30 and TRBJ2-3, with a tentative D call TRBD1 (6 bases). This CDR3 has 13 amino acids. From germline, CDR1 is GTSNPN and CDR2 SVGIG (reference sequence). V was trimmed by 5 bases and J by 6 bases, leaving 15 bases between them.

This clone was picked up a small number of times. J is TRBJ2-6 and V is TRBV2; no firm D call. Germline CDR1 is SNHLY and CDR2 is FYNNEI. Trimming cost V 7 bases and J 2 bases, with 6 bases left between them. CDR3 length equals 13 residues. The CDR3 coding sequence is TGTGCCAGCACCCCCGCTGGGGCCAACGTCCTGACTTTC. Translating gives CASTPAGANVLTF. Looking up the rest from reference TRBV2 and TRBJ2-6 gives the full variable domain: EPEVTQTPSHQVTQMGQEVILRCVPISNHLYFYWYRQILGQKVEFLVSFYNNEISEKSEIFDDQFSVERPDGSNFTLKIRSTKLEDSAMYFCASTPAGANVLTFGAGSRLTVL.

This chain connects TRBV7-3 to TRBJ1-4, with D hard to call. CDR1 and CDR2 (germline): SGHTA, FQGTGA. The length of the CDR3 is 12 residues. Trimming removed 7 bases from V and 11 bases from J, with 14 bases in between. The CDR3 DNA reads TGTGCCAGCAACCCCCCTGAGAAGAAACTGTTTTTT. This translates into CASNPPEKKLFF. The entire variable domain, with the rest obtained from reference TRBV7-3 and TRBJ1-4, is as follows: GAGVSQTPSNKVTEKGKYVELRCDPISGHTALYWYRQSLGQGPEFLIYFQGTGAADDSGLPNDRFFAVRPEGSVSTLKIQRTERGDSAVYLCASNPPEKKLFFGSGTQLSVL.

The chain is built from TRBV25-1 and TRBJ2-1, with D maybe TRBD2 (6 bases). This CDR3 region has 12 residues. Germline CDR1 MGHDK, CDR2 SYGVNS. V was shortened by 10 bases and J by 10 bases, with 17 bases between the two germline ends. CDR3 nucleotide sequence: TGTGCCACCGGGAATGGGGGGTCCGAGCAGTTCTTC. Translating gives CATGNGGSEQFF.

Concerning this clone itself: A read error may produce the germline difference seen at one junction end. The chain recombines TRBV4-1 with TRBJ2-3; possible D gene TRBD1, 5 bases. The V gene's germline CDR1 is MGHRA and CDR2 YSYEKL. The CDR3 extends over 17 amino acids. The CDR3 reads CASRQDTWGQSTDTQYF. CDR3 DNA sequence: TGCGCCAGCAGACAAGACACATGGGGCCAGAGCACAGATACGCAGTATTTT.

This clone was seen just once. This chain joins TRBV5-1 and TRBJ2-6; TRBD1 matches 7 bases. This CDR3 spans 17 amino acids. The V segment lost 4 bases and the J segment 0 bases; nucleotides outside the gene matches: 7. Germline CDR1 and CDR2: SGHRS and YFSETQ. The CDR3 DNA reads TGCGCCAGCAGCAGGGACAGACAAAACTCTGGGGCCAACGTCCTGACTTTC. Translation: CASSRDRQNSGANVLTF.

This chain joins TRBV6-1 and TRBJ2-1, with D possibly being TRBD2 (5 bases). The CDR3 length is 16 residues. Trimming removed 2 bases from V and 2 bases from J, with 13 bases in between. The V gene's germline CDR1 is MNHNS and CDR2 SASEGT. The CDR3, as DNA: TGTGCCAGCAGTGAATCCCTCACCGGGACCTACAATGAGCAGTTCTTC. This translates into CASSESLTGTYNEQFF.